The 12 T cell receptor beta chains reported below all come from one sample, sequenced in a study of metastatic and nonmetastatic thyroid tumors (TCRdb year 2020). None of the patients had been given any treatment before thyroid surgery. The method was PCR. Instrument used: Illumina HiSeq 4000. The public sequencing data were trimmed at Q25 with fastp and processed into clonotypes with MiXCR by TCRdb, which kept only in-frame beta chains. For this sample there are several thousand clones; roughly 14% appear just once. The top ten clones comprise around 6% of the sample. The source material was blood. The receptors derive from a female donor with papillary thyroid cancer or a benign thyroid nodule (not recorded which). Some clones in this sample may be carry-over from other donors' samples.

This chain joins TRBV11-2 and TRBJ2-3, with TRBD1 matching 7 bases. V shed 5 bases, J shed 3 bases, and the junction held 8 bases outside the gene matches. Germline lookup yields CDR1 SGHAT and CDR2 FQNNGV. This CDR3 has 15 residues. CDR3 in amino acids: CASSHGTVWTDTQYF. DNA for the CDR3: TGTGCCAGCAGCCACGGGACAGTGTGGACAGATACGCAGTATTTT.

In this sample, this clone turned up many times. The chain combines TRBV11-2 with TRBJ1-4; D not certain. The CDR3 loop spans 14 amino acids. Trimming removed 0 bases from V and 0 bases from J, with 2 bases in between. The germline CDR1 and CDR2 sequences are SGHAT and FQNNGV. In DNA form, the CDR3 reads TGTGCCAGCAGCTTAGATGCAACTAATGAAAAACTGTTTTTT. Protein product: CASSLDATNEKLFF.

This clone was observed many times. The chain has TRBV30 and TRBJ2-7; TRBD1 matches 8 bases. Trimming took 3 bases from V and 2 from J; bases not matched to a gene: 9. The CDR3 extends over 15 amino acids. Germline assignment: CDR1 GTSNPN and CDR2 SVGIG (reference sequence). Here the CDR3 DNA reads TGTGCCTGGAGCCCACAAGGGACAGGAGCCTACGAGCAGTACTTC. This sequence encodes CAWSPQGTGAYEQYF.

This clone was picked up many times. The gene calls are TRBV6-1 and TRBJ2-1; the D gene is possibly TRBD2 (6 bases). The V gene's germline CDR1 is MNHNS and CDR2 SASEGT. Trimming cost V 5 bases and J 2 bases, with 13 bases left between them. The CDR3 is made up of 15 amino acids. CDR3 bases: TGTGCCAGCAGTACCGTGGCGGGGACCTACAATGAGCAGTTCTTC. It codes for CASSTVAGTYNEQFF.

This sequence joins TRBV6-1 and TRBJ2-2; D uncertain. There are 15 residues in the CDR3. Germline V CDR1 and CDR2: MNHNS, SASEGT. V was cut by 2 bases and J by 1 base, with 8 bases left in between. CDR3 coding DNA: TGTGCCAGCAGTGAACAGCCCAAGAACACCGGGGAGCTGTTTTTT. Translated: CASSEQPKNTGELFF.

This clone was detected many times. This could be a read error, since a much larger clone is one nucleotide away. In this CDR3 the conserved last residue, phenylalanine or tryptophan, is missing, so a read error is likely. This chain connects TRBV6-1 to TRBJ1-3, with TRBD1 as a possible D gene (6 bases). The CDR3 spans 13 residues. V dropped 6 bases and J dropped 2 bases, with 8 bases sitting between them. Germline CDR1 and CDR2: MNHNS and SASEGT. In nucleotides, the CDR3 is TGTGCCAGCAGAAGGGGGGCTGGAAACACCATATATTCT. This translates into CASRRGAGNTIYS.

The chain carries TRBV5-1 and TRBJ1-1, with TRBD1 as a possible D gene (5 bases). Per the germline V gene, CDR1 is SGHRS and CDR2 is YFSETQ. This CDR3 has 14 amino acids. V was clipped by 0 bases and J by 4 bases, with 10 bases between them. The CDR3 DNA reads as TGCGCCAGCAGCTTGGAAGGGGTAGGCACTGAAGCTTTCTTT. Translating gives CASSLEGVGTEAFF.

Only a few counts were recorded for this clone. Sequence at one end of the junction differs from germline and may be a read error. DNA of the CDR3: TGTGTCAGCAGTGAAAAAGGAGGAAACACTGAAGCTTTCTTT. Translating gives CVSSEKGGNTEAFF. This rearrangement joins TRBV6-1 to TRBJ1-1; D remains ambiguous. The V gene's germline CDR1 is MNHNS and CDR2 SASEGT. The CDR3 runs to 14 residues.

This clone occurred many times. The chain couples TRBV19 to TRBJ2-3; D might be TRBD1 or TRBD2, each matching 5 bases. CDR3 size: 16 residues. Deletions cut 0 bases from V and 0 bases from J, with 10 bases between. Germline CDR1 is LNHDA and CDR2 is SQIVND (reference sequence). CDR3 sequence reads: CASSIDRGASTDTQYF. CDR3 nucleotide sequence: TGTGCCAGTAGTATAGATAGGGGAGCGAGCACAGATACGCAGTATTTT.

This clone turned up a few times. The chain links TRBV6-5 to TRBJ1-1; 7 nucleotides agree with TRBD1. V lost 0 bases and J lost 7; bases outside the gene matches: 5. This CDR3 is built from 14 residues. Per germline, CDR1 MNHEY and CDR2 SVGAGI. The CDR3 sequence: CASSYSTPGGEAFF. The CDR3, as DNA: TGTGCCAGCAGTTACTCGACCCCAGGGGGTGAAGCTTTCTTT.

This clone is termed medium-sized (0.01 to 0.1%). The rearrangement joins TRBV4-2 to TRBJ1-5; D unclear. Germline CDR1 and CDR2: LGHNA and YNFKEQ. V gave up 3 bases and J gave up 6 bases, with 9 bases separating them. The CDR3 has 13 amino acids. The DNA of the CDR3 is TGTGCCAGCAGCCAGAGCGATGGTCAGCCCCAGCATTTT. Its translation: CASSQSDGQPQHF.

By frequency in the sample, this clone is medium-sized (0.01 to 0.1%). The rearrangement joins TRBV24-1 to TRBJ1-2; TRBD1 is a possible D gene (6 bases). Germline V gives CDR1 KGHDR, CDR2 SFDVKD. V was pared by 5 bases and J by 2 bases, with 11 bases between. The CDR3 covers 14 residues. CDR3: CATSVRGKNYGYTF. The CDR3 DNA is TGTGCCACCAGTGTGAGGGGGAAGAACTATGGCTACACCTTC.